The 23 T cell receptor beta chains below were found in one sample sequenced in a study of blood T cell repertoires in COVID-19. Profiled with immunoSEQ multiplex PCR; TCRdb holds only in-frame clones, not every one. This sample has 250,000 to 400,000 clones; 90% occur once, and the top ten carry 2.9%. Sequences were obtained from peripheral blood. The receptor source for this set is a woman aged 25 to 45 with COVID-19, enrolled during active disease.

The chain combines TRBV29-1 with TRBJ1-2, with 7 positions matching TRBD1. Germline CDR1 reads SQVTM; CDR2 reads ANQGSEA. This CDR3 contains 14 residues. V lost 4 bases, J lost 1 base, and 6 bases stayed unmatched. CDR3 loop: CSVARDSNNYGYTF. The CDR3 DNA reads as TGCAGCGTTGCCCGGGACAGTAATAACTATGGCTACACCTTC.

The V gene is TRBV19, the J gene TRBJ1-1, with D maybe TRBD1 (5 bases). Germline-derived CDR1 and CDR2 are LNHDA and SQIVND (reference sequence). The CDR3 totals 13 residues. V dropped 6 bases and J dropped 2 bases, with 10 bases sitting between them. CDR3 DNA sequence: TGTGCCAGTAGCAGGGACTCCAACACTGAAGCTTTCTTT. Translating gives CASSRDSNTEAFF. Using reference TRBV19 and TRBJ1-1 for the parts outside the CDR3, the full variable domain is DGGITQSPKYLFRKEGQNVTLSCEQNLNHDAMYWYRQDPGQGLRLIYYSQIVNDFQKGDIAEGYSVSREKKESFPLTVTSAQKNPTAFYLCASSRDSNTEAFFGQGTRLTVV.

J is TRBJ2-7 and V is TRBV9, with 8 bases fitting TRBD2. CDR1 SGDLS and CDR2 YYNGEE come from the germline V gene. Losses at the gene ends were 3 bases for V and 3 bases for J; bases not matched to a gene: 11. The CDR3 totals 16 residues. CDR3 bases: TGTGCCAGCAGCGCTTACCCTAGCGGGCCGGACTACGAGCAGTACTTC. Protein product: CASSAYPSGPDYEQYF.

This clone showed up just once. The CDR3 here is CASSPREGNSPLHF. The DNA of the CDR3 is TGTGCCAGCAGCCCCCGGGAGGGAAATTCACCCCTCCACTTT. The chain employs TRBV28 and TRBJ1-6; D remains unclear. V dropped 6 bases and J dropped 7 bases, with 13 bases sitting between them. Germline V gene lookup returns CDR1 MDHEN and CDR2 SYDVKM. The CDR3 loop spans 14 amino acids.

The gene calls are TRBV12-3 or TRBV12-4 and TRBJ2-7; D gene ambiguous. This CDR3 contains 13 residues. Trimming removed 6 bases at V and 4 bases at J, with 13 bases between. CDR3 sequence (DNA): TGTGCCAGCAGCCTGACACCTTCGTACGAGCAGTACTTC. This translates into CASSLTPSYEQYF.

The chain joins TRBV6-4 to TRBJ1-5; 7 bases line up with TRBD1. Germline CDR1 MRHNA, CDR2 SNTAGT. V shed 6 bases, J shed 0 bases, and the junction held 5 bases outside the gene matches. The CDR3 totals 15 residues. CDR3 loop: CASSTTGDSNQPQHF. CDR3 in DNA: TGTGCCAGCAGCACTACAGGGGATAGCAATCAGCCCCAGCATTTT.

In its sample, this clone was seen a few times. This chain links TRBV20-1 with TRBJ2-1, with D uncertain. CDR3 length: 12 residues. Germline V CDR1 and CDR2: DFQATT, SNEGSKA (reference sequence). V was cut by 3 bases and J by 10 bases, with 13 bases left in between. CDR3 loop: CSASGRGGEQFF. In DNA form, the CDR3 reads TGCAGTGCTAGTGGCCGCGGTGGGGAGCAGTTCTTC.

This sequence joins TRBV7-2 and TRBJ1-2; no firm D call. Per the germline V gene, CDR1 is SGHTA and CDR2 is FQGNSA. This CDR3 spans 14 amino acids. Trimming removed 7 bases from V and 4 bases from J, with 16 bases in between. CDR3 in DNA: TGTGCCAGCAAACAAGCCCGAGCGATCTATGGCTACACCTTC. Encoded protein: CASKQARAIYGYTF.

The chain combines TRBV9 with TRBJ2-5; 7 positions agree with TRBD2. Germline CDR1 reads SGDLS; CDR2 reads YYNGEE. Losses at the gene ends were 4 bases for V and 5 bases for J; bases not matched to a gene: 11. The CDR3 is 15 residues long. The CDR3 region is CASSRGLADGETQYF. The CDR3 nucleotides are TGTGCCAGCAGCCGAGGCCTAGCGGATGGGGAGACCCAGTACTTC.

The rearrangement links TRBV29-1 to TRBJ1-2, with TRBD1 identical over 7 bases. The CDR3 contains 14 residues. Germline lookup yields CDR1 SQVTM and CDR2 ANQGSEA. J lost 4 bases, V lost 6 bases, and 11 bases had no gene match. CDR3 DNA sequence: TGCAGCGTCACGGGACAGAACGCGGTCTATGGCTACACCTTC. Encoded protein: CSVTGQNAVYGYTF.

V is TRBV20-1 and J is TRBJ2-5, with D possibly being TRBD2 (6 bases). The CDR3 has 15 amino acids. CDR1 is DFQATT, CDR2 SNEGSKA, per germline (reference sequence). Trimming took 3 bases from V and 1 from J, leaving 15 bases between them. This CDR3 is CSASWGTGLQETQYF. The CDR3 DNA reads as TGCAGTGCTAGTTGGGGGACGGGACTCCAAGAGACCCAGTACTTC.

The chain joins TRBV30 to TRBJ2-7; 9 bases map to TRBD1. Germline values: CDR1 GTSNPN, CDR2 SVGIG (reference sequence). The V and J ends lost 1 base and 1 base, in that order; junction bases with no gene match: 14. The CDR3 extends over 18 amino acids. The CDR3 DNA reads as TGTGCCTGGAGTGACACCCCCATTGGGACAGGGATGTCCTACGAGCAGTACTTC. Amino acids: CAWSDTPIGTGMSYEQYF.

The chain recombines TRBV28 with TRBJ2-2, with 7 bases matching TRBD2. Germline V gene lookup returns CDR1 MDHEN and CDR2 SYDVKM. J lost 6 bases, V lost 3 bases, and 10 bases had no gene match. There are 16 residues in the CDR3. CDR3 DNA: TGTGCCAGCAGTTTCCCCGGACTAGTAGGGTCCGGGGAGCTGTTTTTT. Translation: CASSFPGLVGSGELFF. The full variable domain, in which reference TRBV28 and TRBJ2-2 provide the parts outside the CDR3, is DVKVTQSSRYLVKRTGEKVFLECVQDMDHENMFWYRQDPGLGLRLIYFSYDVKMKEKGDIPEGYSVSREKKERFSLILESASTNQTSMYLCASSFPGLVGSGELFFGEGSRLTVL.

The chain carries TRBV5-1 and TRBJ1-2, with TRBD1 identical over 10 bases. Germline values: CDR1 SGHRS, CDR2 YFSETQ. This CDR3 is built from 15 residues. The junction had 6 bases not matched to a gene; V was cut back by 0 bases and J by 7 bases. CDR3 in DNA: TGCGCCAGCAGCTTGGTCGACAGGGGGCCTGGTGGCTACACCTTC. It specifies CASSLVDRGPGGYTF.

The CDR3 DNA reads TGTGTCAGAAGCTGCCCACAGGGAAACGAGCAGTACTTC. This gives the protein CVRSCPQGNEQYF. The rearrangement links TRBV7-5 to TRBJ2-7; whether TRBD1, the table's D call, matches the DNA was not checked. TRBV7-5 is a pseudogene segment. CDR3 length: 13 residues.

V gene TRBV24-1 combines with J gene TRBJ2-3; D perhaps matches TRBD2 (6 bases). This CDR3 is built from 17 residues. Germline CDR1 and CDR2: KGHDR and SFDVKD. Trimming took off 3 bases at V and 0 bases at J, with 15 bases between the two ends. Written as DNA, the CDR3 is TGTGCCACCAGTGATACCGGAGGGCAGGAGAGCACAGATACGCAGTATTTT. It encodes CATSDTGGQESTDTQYF.

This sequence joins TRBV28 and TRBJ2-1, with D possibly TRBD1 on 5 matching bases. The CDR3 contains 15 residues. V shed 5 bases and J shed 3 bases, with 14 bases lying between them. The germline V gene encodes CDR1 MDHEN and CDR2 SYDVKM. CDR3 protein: CASSPPGWNYNEQFF. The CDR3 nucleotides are TGTGCCAGCAGTCCCCCAGGGTGGAACTACAATGAGCAGTTCTTC.

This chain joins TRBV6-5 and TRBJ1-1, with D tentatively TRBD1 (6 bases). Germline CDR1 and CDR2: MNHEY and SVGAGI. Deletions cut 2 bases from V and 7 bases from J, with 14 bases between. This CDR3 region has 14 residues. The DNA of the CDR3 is TGTGCCAGCAGTTACCCGGGGACAAAATATGAAGCTTTCTTT. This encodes CASSYPGTKYEAFF.

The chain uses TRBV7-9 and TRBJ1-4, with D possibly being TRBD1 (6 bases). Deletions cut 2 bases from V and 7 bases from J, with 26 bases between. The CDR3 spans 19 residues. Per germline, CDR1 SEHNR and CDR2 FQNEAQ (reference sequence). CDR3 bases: TGTGCCAGCAGCTTAAGGGAGTTGGACAGCTATGGGGTGGCTGAAAAACTGTTTTTT. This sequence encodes CASSLRELDSYGVAEKLFF.

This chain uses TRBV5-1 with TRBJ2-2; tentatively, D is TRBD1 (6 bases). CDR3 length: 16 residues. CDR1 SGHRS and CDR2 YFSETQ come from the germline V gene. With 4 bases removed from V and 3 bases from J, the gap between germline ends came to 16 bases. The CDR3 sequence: CASSRTRQEDTGELFF. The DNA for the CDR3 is TGCGCCAGCAGCAGAACCCGACAGGAGGACACCGGGGAGCTGTTTTTT.

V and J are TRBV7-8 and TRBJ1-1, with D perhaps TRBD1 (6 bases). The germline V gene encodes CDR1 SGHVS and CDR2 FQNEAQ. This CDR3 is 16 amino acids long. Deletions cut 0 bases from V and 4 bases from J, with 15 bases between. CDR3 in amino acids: CASSLATGSVGTEAFF. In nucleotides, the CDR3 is TGTGCCAGCAGCTTAGCAACAGGGTCGGTCGGCACTGAAGCTTTCTTT. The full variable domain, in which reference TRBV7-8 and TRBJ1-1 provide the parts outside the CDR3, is GAGVSQSPRYKVAKRGQDVALRCDPISGHVSLFWYQQALGQGPEFLTYFQNEAQLDKSGLPSDRFFAERPEGSVSTLKIQRTQQEDSAVYLCASSLATGSVGTEAFFGQGTRLTVV.

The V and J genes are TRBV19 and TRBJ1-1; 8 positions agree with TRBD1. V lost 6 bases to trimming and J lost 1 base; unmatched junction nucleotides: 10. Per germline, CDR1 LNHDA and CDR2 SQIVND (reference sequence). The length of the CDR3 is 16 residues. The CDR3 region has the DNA TGTGCCAGTAGGGCATCCGGGACAGGTGGGAACACTGAAGCTTTCTTT. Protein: CASRASGTGGNTEAFF. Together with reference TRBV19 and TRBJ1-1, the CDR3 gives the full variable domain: DGGITQSPKYLFRKEGQNVTLSCEQNLNHDAMYWYRQDPGQGLRLIYYSQIVNDFQKGDIAEGYSVSREKKESFPLTVTSAQKNPTAFYLCASRASGTGGNTEAFFGQGTRLTVV.

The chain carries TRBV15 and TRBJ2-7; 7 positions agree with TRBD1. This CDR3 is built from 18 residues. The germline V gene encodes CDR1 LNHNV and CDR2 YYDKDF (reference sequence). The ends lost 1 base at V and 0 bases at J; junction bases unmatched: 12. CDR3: CATSRGNRGFPFSYEQYF. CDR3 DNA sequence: TGTGCCACCAGCAGAGGGAACAGGGGCTTTCCCTTCTCCTACGAGCAGTACTTC.